Each of the 31 T cell receptor beta chains below was sequenced from the same sample in a study of T-cell memory formation after mild COVID-19. TCRdb analysed the 5' RACE reads with MiXCR anew, one entry per CDR3 protein. The repertoire has 350,000 to 450,000 distinct CDR3 sequences, 25% to 30% of them found once; the top ten carry roughly 12%. Source material: PBMCs or a T cell subset sorted from them (not recorded which). The receptor set was obtained from an adult woman who had mild COVID-19 (a few samples of this study predate the infection). Cell type and time point are not known.

This clonotype has a single count. V and J are TRBV20-1 and TRBJ2-4; 11 bases map to TRBD1. The CDR3 contains 15 residues. Germline V gene sequence: CDR1 DFQATT, CDR2 SNEGSKA (reference sequence). J was trimmed by 8 bases and V by 5 bases; bases with no gene match: 11. Here the CDR3 DNA reads TGCAGTGCTCAAGGTCCCGGGACAGGGGGGCACATTCAGTACTTC. The encoded protein is CSAQGPGTGGHIQYF.

J is TRBJ1-1 and V is TRBV7-2, with 7 bases fitting TRBD1. The CDR3 loop spans 15 amino acids. Germline values: CDR1 SGHTA, CDR2 FQGNSA. The ends lost 1 base at V and 5 bases at J; junction bases unmatched: 7. In DNA, the CDR3 is TGTGCCAGCAGCTTAGGGCCCGCAGGGGGTACTGAAGCTTTCTTT. As protein: CASSLGPAGGTEAFF.

This clonotype was counted a few times. The rearrangement joins TRBV4-2 to TRBJ2-3; 8 nucleotides match TRBD2. V trimming: 4 bases; J trimming: 0 bases; junction bases outside the gene matches: 12. Germline V CDR1 and CDR2: LGHNA, YNFKEQ. The CDR3 has 18 amino acids. The CDR3 nucleotides are TGTGCCAGCAGCCTGCTACTCGCTAGCGGGCAAAGCACAGATACGCAGTATTTT. It codes for CASSLLLASGQSTDTQYF.

This clonotype has ten or more counts. The CDR3 nucleotides read TGTGCCAGCAGCTTCGGCTACAATGAGCAGTTCTTC. This gives the protein CASSFGYNEQFF. The rearrangement joins TRBV12-3 or TRBV12-4 to TRBJ2-1, with unresolved D. V lost 6 bases and J 3 bases, leaving 6 bases between the germline ends. There are 12 residues in the CDR3.

The chain links TRBV11-3 to TRBJ1-2; D is uncertain. CDR3 size: 14 residues. Germline V gives CDR1 SGHNT, CDR2 YENEEA. V was pared by 4 bases and J by 3 bases, with 12 bases between. The CDR3 reads CASSSAFPDYGYTF. In DNA form, the CDR3 reads TGTGCCAGCAGCTCCGCTTTCCCGGACTATGGCTACACCTTC.

On this clonotype: A much more abundant neighbour one base away suggests this may be a read error. The chain employs TRBV7-9 and TRBJ2-5; D unresolved. The V gene lost 1 base and the J gene lost 5 bases, with 11 bases spanning the gap. The CDR3 is 14 amino acids. Germline values: CDR1 SEHNR, CDR2 FQNEAQ (reference sequence). The CDR3 region has the DNA TGTGCCAGCAGCTTAGATCCAGAGTCGGAGACCCAGTACTTC. Translation gives CASSLDPESETQYF. Looking up the rest from reference TRBV7-9 and TRBJ2-5 gives the full variable domain: DTGVSQNPRHKITKRGQNVTFRCDPISEHNRLYWYRQTLGQGPEFLTYFQNEAQLEKSRLLSDRFSAERPKGSFSTLEIQRTEQGDSAMYLCASSLDPESETQYFGPGTRLLVL.

This clonotype has more than one count but fewer than ten. The rearrangement links TRBV7-8 to TRBJ2-1; TRBD2 agrees at 10 bases. Germline values: CDR1 SGHVS, CDR2 FQNEAQ. The CDR3 consists of 15 residues. Trimming at V came to 3 bases and at J to 6 bases, leaving 5 bases not matched to a gene. CDR3 nucleotide sequence: TGTGCCAGCAGCTTCCCAGCGGGAGGGTCCAATGAGCAGTTCTTC. Translation gives CASSFPAGGSNEQFF.

This clonotype was counted only a few times. J is TRBJ2-2 and V is TRBV2; tentatively, D is TRBD2 (5 bases). Trimming took off 3 bases at V and 8 bases at J, with 13 bases between the two ends. Germline CDR1 is SNHLY and CDR2 is FYNNEI. The CDR3 covers 14 residues. CDR3: CASSDRGSTGELFF. The CDR3 DNA sequence: TGTGCCAGCAGTGATAGAGGGAGCACGGGGGAGCTGTTTTTT.

This clonotype was counted a few times. The chain's CDR3 is CASGSPGEQYF. In DNA, the CDR3 is TGTGCCAGCGGCTCACCAGGCGAGCAGTACTTC. The chain couples TRBV3-1 to TRBJ2-7; no firm D call. CDR1 LGHDT and CDR2 YNNKEL come from the germline V gene (reference sequence). There are 11 residues in the CDR3. The V and J ends lost 8 bases and 6 bases respectively, with 11 bases between them.

The sample holds a few counts of this clonotype. V and J are TRBV19 and TRBJ1-1, with 8 bases matching TRBD1. Trimming at V came to 10 bases and at J to 2 bases, leaving 3 bases not matched to a gene. This CDR3 is 12 amino acids long. CDR1 and CDR2 from the germline V gene are LNHDA and SQIVND (reference sequence). CDR3 DNA sequence: TGTGCCACCGGGACAGGCAACACTGAAGCTTTCTTT. This gives the protein CATGTGNTEAFF.

This clonotype has more than one count but fewer than ten. The chain couples TRBV5-4 to TRBJ1-6; D gene ambiguous. V dropped 1 base and J dropped 6 bases, with 11 bases sitting between them. The CDR3 is made up of 15 amino acids. Germline V gives CDR1 SGHNT, CDR2 YYREEE (reference sequence). This CDR3 reads CASSLLQGSNSPLHF. The CDR3, as DNA: TGTGCCAGCAGCTTGTTACAAGGATCTAATTCACCCCTCCACTTT.

The chain couples TRBV20-1 to TRBJ2-7; unclear D gene. Trimming took 1 base from V and 4 from J, leaving 14 bases between them. The CDR3 has 14 residues. Per germline, CDR1 DFQATT and CDR2 SNEGSKA (reference sequence). The CDR3 sequence: CSARAGGNVYEQYF. In DNA form, the CDR3 reads TGCAGTGCTAGAGCCGGCGGAAATGTATACGAGCAGTACTTC.

The rearrangement joins TRBV4-1 to TRBJ2-3; D is unclear. Trimming stripped 1 base from V and 3 bases from J, with 11 bases between. The CDR3 covers 15 residues. Germline-derived CDR1 and CDR2 are MGHRA and YSYEKL. Written as DNA, the CDR3 is TGCGCCAGCAGCCAAGTAGTTGCCGTGACAGATACGCAGTATTTT. It encodes CASSQVVAVTDTQYF.

This clonotype was counted at least ten times. This chain links TRBV7-2 with TRBJ2-3, with D unclear. Germline values: CDR1 SGHTA, CDR2 FQGNSA. Trimming removed 5 bases at V and 4 bases at J, with 7 bases between. The CDR3 length is 12 residues. The CDR3 DNA is TGTGCCAGCAGCCCGGCCGCAGATACGCAGTATTTT. This translates into CASSPAADTQYF.

The chain carries TRBV7-6 and TRBJ1-4, with a weak D call TRBD1 (6 bases). V was trimmed by 0 bases and J by 9 bases, leaving 26 bases between them. Looked up from germline, CDR1 is SGHVS and CDR2 is FNYEAQ. The CDR3 has 19 residues. CDR3 DNA: TGTGCCAGCAGCTTAGCCCCTGATTCAGGGGCCCTTTATGAAAAAAAACTGTTTTTT. Translation gives CASSLAPDSGALYEKKLFF.

The table lists this clonotype with a few counts. The chain recombines TRBV20-1 with TRBJ2-3, with D tentatively TRBD2 (5 bases). This CDR3 is built from 16 residues. V dropped 3 bases and J dropped 2 bases, with 18 bases sitting between them. Looked up from germline, CDR1 is DFQATT and CDR2 is SNEGSKA (reference sequence). CDR3 bases: TGCAGTGCTAGCCGGACCCCCGGGGTCTTCACAGATACGCAGTATTTT. Its protein product is CSASRTPGVFTDTQYF.

The CDR3, as DNA: TGTGCCAGCAGATCTTCCGGGACAGGGAAAGAGACCCAGTACTTC. Its protein is CASRSSGTGKETQYF. The chain has TRBV7-8 and TRBJ2-5, with 9 nucleotides matching TRBD1. The V gene end was trimmed by 6 bases and the J gene end by 3 bases; junction bases not matched to a gene: 8. Germline V gives CDR1 SGHVS, CDR2 FQNEAQ. The CDR3 totals 15 residues.

This clonotype was picked up a small number of times. V gene TRBV7-3 combines with J gene TRBJ1-4; 8 nucleotides match TRBD1. Germline V gene lookup returns CDR1 SGHTA and CDR2 FQGTGA. The CDR3 consists of 18 residues. J lost 8 bases, V lost 7 bases, and 21 bases had no gene match. In nucleotides, the CDR3 is TGTGCCAGCAACGTATTGGTGGACGGGGACAGGCGCGAGGAAAAACTGTTTTTT. This translates into CASNVLVDGDRREEKLFF.

The chain is built from TRBV5-1 and TRBJ2-7; D might be TRBD2 (7 bases). This CDR3 region has 15 residues. V was clipped by 3 bases and J by 4 bases, with 17 bases between them. Germline lookup yields CDR1 SGHRS and CDR2 YFSETQ. The CDR3 protein is CASSWEAGADYEQYF. CDR3 sequence (DNA): TGCGCCAGCAGCTGGGAGGCGGGGGCGGATTACGAGCAGTACTTC. The complete variable domain, with remaining parts taken from reference TRBV5-1 and TRBJ2-7, reads KAGVTQTPRYLIKTRGQQVTLSCSPISGHRSVSWYQQTPGQGLQFLFEYFSETQRNKGNFPGRFSGRQFSNSRSEMNVSTLELGDSALYLCASSWEAGADYEQYFGPGTRLTVT.

The table lists this clonotype with a few counts. The J gene is TRBJ1-4, the V gene TRBV7-2; D possibly corresponds to TRBD1 (5 bases). The CDR3 totals 16 residues. Germline V gene sequence: CDR1 SGHTA, CDR2 FQGNSA. V was trimmed by 6 bases and J by 2 bases, leaving 16 bases between them. In DNA form, the CDR3 reads TGTGCCAGCAGGCGTGGAGGGGTGGGGACTAATGAAAAACTGTTTTTT. Residues: CASRRGGVGTNEKLFF.

This chain links TRBV5-1 with TRBJ2-1; TRBD2 matches 11 bases. Germline CDR1 is SGHRS and CDR2 is YFSETQ. V was pared by 4 bases and J by 3 bases, with 6 bases of the junction left unmatched. CDR3 size: 16 residues. In DNA, the CDR3 is TGCGCCAGCAGCCTGGGGACTAGCGGATACTACAATGAGCAGTTCTTC. Translating gives CASSLGTSGYYNEQFF.

J is TRBJ2-7 and V is TRBV5-1; no firm D call. The CDR3 totals 16 residues. The V and J ends lost 0 bases and 3 bases respectively, with 16 bases between them. Germline values: CDR1 SGHRS, CDR2 YFSETQ. CDR3 sequence: CASSLGWVVTLYEQYF. In DNA, the CDR3 is TGCGCCAGCAGCTTGGGCTGGGTTGTGACCCTCTACGAGCAGTACTTC.

The chain combines TRBV14 with TRBJ2-2; TRBD2 is a possible D gene (5 bases). The CDR3 contains 15 residues. Trimming pared 1 base from V and 7 bases from J, leaving 13 bases between. Germline V CDR1 and CDR2: SGHDN, FVKESK. This chain's CDR3 is CASSQGRGSIGELFF. In DNA, the CDR3 is TGTGCCAGCAGCCAAGGTCGGGGTAGTATCGGGGAGCTGTTTTTT.

This rearrangement joins TRBV27 to TRBJ2-7; 9 nucleotides line up with TRBD1. The CDR3 spans 13 residues. Germline lookup yields CDR1 MNHEY and CDR2 SMNVEV (reference sequence). The V gene end was trimmed by 6 bases and the J gene end by 4 bases; junction bases not matched to a gene: 4. The DNA of the CDR3 is TGTGCCAGCAGAACAGGGGGCGGATACGAGCAGTACTTC. It codes for CASRTGGGYEQYF.

This sequence joins TRBV14 and TRBJ2-3; the D gene is possibly TRBD1 (6 bases). The CDR3 consists of 15 residues. The germline gives CDR1 SGHDN, CDR2 FVKESK. Trimming cost V 4 bases and J 2 bases, with 13 bases left between them. CDR3 in DNA: TGTGCCAGCAGCCTGCACCGGGACAACACAGATACGCAGTATTTT. Its translation is CASSLHRDNTDTQYF.

The rearrangement uses TRBV20-1 and TRBJ2-3, with D possibly matching TRBD1 (6 bases). Between the trimmed V and J ends, which lost 2 bases and 4 bases, there was a span of 10 bases. The CDR3 extends over 13 amino acids. Germline assignment: CDR1 DFQATT and CDR2 SNEGSKA (reference sequence). As DNA, the CDR3 is TGCAGTGCTAGATTGCCAGGGGCAGATACGCAGTATTTT. Protein sequence: CSARLPGADTQYF.

The table lists this clonotype with a few counts. V is TRBV12-3 or TRBV12-4 and J is TRBJ1-4; 8 positions match TRBD1. The CDR3 totals 14 residues. The trim removed 5 bases at V and 8 bases at J, leaving 7 bases unmatched. The CDR3 loop is CASSGGTGREKLFF. CDR3 in DNA: TGTGCCAGCAGTGGAGGGACAGGTAGAGAAAAACTGTTTTTT.

Here the CDR3 reads CASSSTGGTLNTEAFF. Here the CDR3 DNA reads TGTGCCAGCAGCTCCACCGGGGGCACCCTGAACACTGAAGCTTTCTTT. The chain has TRBV7-2 and TRBJ1-1; a possible D gene is TRBD1 (6 bases). Trimming left V 4 bases short and J 0 bases short, with 15 bases between. CDR1 and CDR2 (germline): SGHTA, FQGNSA. The CDR3 runs 16 residues.

This clonotype was picked up a small number of times. V is TRBV6-5 and J is TRBJ2-7; 10 bases align to TRBD1. With V trimmed by 0 bases and J by 2 bases, 4 bases remained unmatched. This CDR3 region has 16 residues. CDR1 and CDR2 from the germline V gene are MNHEY and SVGAGI. CDR3 DNA sequence: TGTGCCAGCAGTTACTCGAGGGACAGGGGACCCTACGAGCAGTACTTC. Translation gives CASSYSRDRGPYEQYF.

This chain connects TRBV15 to TRBJ1-2; 7 positions agree with TRBD1. CDR1 is LNHNV, CDR2 YYDKDF, per germline (reference sequence). Trimming cost V 7 bases and J 8 bases; bases outside gene matches: 10. This CDR3 is built from 13 residues. The CDR3: CATNLPGQTGYTF. CDR3 bases: TGTGCCACCAACCTGCCGGGACAGACGGGCTACACCTTC.

V and J are TRBV12-3 or TRBV12-4 and TRBJ2-7, with a tentative D call TRBD2 (6 bases). The CDR3 sequence is 13 residues long. The V end was cut by 3 bases, the J end by 5 bases, with 11 bases between. CDR3 in amino acids: CASSLGGWNEQYF. The CDR3 DNA reads as TGTGCCAGCAGTTTGGGGGGTTGGAACGAGCAGTACTTC.